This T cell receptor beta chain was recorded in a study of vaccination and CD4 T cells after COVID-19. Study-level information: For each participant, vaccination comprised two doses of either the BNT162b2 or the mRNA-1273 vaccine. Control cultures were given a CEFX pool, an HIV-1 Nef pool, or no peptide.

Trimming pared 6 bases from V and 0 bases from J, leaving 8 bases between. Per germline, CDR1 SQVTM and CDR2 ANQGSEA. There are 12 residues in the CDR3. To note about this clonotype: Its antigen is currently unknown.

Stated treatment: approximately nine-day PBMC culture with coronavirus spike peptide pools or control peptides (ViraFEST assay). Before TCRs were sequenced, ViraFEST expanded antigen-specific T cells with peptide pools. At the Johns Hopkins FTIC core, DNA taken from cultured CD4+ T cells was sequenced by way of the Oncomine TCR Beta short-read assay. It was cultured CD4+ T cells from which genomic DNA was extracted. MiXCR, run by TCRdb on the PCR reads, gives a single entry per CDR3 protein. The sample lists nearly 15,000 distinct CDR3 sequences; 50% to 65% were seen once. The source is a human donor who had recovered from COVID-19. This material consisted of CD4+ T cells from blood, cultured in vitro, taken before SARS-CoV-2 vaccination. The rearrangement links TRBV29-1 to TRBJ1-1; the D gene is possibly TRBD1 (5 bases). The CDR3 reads CSVGGMNTEAFF. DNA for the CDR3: TGCAGCGTGGGGGGTATGAACACTGAAGCTTTCTTT.